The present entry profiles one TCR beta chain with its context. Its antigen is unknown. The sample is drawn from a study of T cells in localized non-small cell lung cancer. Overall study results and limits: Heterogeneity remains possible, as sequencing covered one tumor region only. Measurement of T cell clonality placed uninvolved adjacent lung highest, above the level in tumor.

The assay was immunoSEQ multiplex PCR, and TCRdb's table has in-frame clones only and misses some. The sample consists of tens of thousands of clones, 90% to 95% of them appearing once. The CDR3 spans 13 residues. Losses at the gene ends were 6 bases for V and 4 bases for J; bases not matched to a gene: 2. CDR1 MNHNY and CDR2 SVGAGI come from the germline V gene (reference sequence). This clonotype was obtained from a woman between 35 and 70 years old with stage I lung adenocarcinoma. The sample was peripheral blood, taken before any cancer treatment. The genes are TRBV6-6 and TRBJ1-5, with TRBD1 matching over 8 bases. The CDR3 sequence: CASSWTGNQPQHF. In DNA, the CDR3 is TGTGCCAGCAGCTGGACAGGGAATCAGCCCCAGCATTTT.